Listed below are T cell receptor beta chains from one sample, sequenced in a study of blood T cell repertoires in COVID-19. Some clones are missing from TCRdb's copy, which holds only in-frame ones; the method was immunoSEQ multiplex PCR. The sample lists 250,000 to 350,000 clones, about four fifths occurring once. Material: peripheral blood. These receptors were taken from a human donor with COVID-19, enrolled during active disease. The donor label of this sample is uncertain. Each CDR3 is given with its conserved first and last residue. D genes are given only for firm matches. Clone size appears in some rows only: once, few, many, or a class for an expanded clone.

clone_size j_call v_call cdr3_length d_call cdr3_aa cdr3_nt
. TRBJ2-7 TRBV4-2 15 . CASSQDGQSSYEQYF TGTGCCAGCAGCCAAGATGGGCAGAGCTCCTACGAGCAGTACTTC
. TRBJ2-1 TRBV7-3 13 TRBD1 CASSSQPTGPQFF TGTGCCAGCAGCTCACAGCCGACAGGGCCACAGTTCTTC
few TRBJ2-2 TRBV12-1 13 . CASSFSGTGELFF TGTGCCAGCAGCTTTAGCGGCACCGGGGAGCTGTTTTTT
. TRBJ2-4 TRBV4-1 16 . CASSQVVSPAKNIQYF TGCGCCAGCAGCCAAGTGGTGAGCCCTGCCAAAAACATTCAGTACTTC
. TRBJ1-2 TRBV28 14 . CASSFGGGDYGYTF TGTGCCAGCAGTTTCGGGGGAGGTGACTATGGCTACACCTTC
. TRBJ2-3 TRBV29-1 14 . CSVTAGGSTDTQYF TGCAGCGTCACAGCAGGAGGGAGCACAGATACGCAGTATTTT
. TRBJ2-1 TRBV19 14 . CASSIRGGYNEQFF TGTGCCAGTAGTATACGAGGCGGCTACAATGAGCAGTTCTTC
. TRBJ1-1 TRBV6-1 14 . CASSELRVNTEAFF TGTGCCAGCAGTGAGCTCAGGGTGAACACTGAAGCTTTCTTT
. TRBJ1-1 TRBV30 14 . CAWSVTGWSTEAFF TGTGCCTGGAGTGTAACAGGGTGGAGTACTGAAGCTTTCTTT
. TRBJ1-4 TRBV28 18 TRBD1 CASSLGGQGGGTNEKLFF TGTGCCAGCAGTTTAGGGGGACAGGGTGGAGGAACTAATGAAAAACTGTTTTTT
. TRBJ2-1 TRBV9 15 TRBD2 CASSVLLAGVNEQFF TGTGCCAGCAGCGTACTACTAGCGGGAGTCAATGAGCAGTTCTTC
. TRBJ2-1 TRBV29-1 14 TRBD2 CSVEPSGRPTEQFF TGCAGCGTTGAACCCAGCGGGAGACCCACTGAGCAGTTCTTC
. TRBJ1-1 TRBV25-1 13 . CASSEFGRNEAFF TGTGCCAGCAGTGAATTTGGGCGAAACGAAGCTTTCTTT
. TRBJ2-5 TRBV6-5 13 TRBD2 CASRGDGRETQYF TGTGCCAGCCGGGGGGACGGGAGGGAGACCCAGTACTTC
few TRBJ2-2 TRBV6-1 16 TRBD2 CASSEPGRANTGELFF TGTGCCAGCAGTGAACCGGGGAGGGCGAACACCGGGGAGCTGTTTTTT
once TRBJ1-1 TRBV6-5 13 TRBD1 CASRQGVNTEAFF TGTGCCAGCAGACAGGGGGTGAACACTGAAGCTTTCTTT
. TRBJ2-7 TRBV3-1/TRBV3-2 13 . CASSQARGANEYF TGTGCCAGCAGCCAAGCCCGGGGGGCGAATGAGTACTTC
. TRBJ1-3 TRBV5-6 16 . CASSLYSVRTGNTIYF TGTGCCAGCAGCTTGTATTCCGTGCGCACTGGAAACACCATATATTTT
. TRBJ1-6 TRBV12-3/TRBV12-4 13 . CASSLGGVRALHF TGTGCCAGCAGCCTCGGAGGGGTCCGAGCCCTCCACTTT
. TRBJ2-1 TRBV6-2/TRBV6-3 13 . CASSSPGYNEQFF TGTGCCAGCAGTTCCCCAGGTTACAATGAGCAGTTCTTC
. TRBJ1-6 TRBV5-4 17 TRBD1 CASRQQIDRGNNSPLHF TGTGCCAGCAGGCAACAAATTGACAGGGGGAATAATTCACCCCTCCACTTT
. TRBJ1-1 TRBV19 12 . CASRWQGGKAFF TGTGCCAGTAGGTGGCAGGGCGGGAAAGCTTTCTTT
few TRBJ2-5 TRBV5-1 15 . CASSLEGTYLETQYF TGCGCCAGCAGCTTGGAGGGGACATACTTGGAGACCCAGTACTTC
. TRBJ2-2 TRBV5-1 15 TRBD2 CASTREGLNTGELFF TGCGCCAGCACGAGGGAGGGCCTAAACACCGGGGAGCTGTTTTTT
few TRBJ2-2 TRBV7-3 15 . CASSLWGPNTGELFF TGTGCCAGCAGCTTATGGGGGCCGAACACCGGGGAGCTGTTTTTT
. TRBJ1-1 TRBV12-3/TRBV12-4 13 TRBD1 CASTLTGGTEAFF TGTGCCAGCACCTTAACAGGGGGGACTGAAGCTTTCTTT
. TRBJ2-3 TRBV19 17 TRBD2 CASSPWSSGSVKDTQYF TGTGCCAGTAGTCCCTGGAGTAGCGGGAGTGTAAAAGATACGCAGTATTTT
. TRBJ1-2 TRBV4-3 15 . CASSQDQASSYGYTF TGCGCCAGCAGCCAAGACCAGGCTAGCTCCTATGGCTACACCTTC
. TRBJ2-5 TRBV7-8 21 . CASSRSRILAGQSTKEETQYF TGTGCCAGCAGTCGTAGCCGAATTTTGGCAGGACAATCCACGAAAGAAGAGACCCAGTACTTC
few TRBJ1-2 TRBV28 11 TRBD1 CASRSDRGGTF TGTGCCAGCAGATCCGACAGGGGAGGAACCTTC
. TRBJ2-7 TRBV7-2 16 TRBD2 CASSLGTSSRGLEQYF TGTGCCAGCAGCCTCGGGACTAGCTCACGAGGCCTCGAGCAGTACTTC
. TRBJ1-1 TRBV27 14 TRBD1 CASSRGQTNTEAFF TGTGCCAGCAGTAGGGGACAGACGAACACTGAAGCTTTCTTT
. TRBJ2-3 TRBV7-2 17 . CASSRGAERTSTDTQYF TGTGCCAGCAGCCGGGGGGCGGAGCGGACAAGCACAGATACGCAGTATTTT
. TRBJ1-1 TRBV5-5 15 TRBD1 CASSSGQGVLTEAFF TGTGCCAGCAGCTCGGGACAGGGGGTTCTAACTGAAGCTTTCTTT
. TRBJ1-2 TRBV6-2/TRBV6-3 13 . CASSYVGINGYTF TGTGCCAGCAGTTACGTGGGCATCAATGGCTACACCTTC
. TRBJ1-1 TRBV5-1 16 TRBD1 CASSSNPGQANTEAFF TGCGCCAGCAGCTCAAACCCGGGACAGGCTAACACTGAAGCTTTCTTT
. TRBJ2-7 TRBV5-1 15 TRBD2 CASSRPGLAGYEQYF TGCGCCAGCAGCCGGCCGGGACTAGCGGGTTACGAGCAGTACTTC
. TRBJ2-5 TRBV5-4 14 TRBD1 CASSPDRVQETQYF TGTGCCAGCAGCCCCGACAGGGTTCAAGAGACCCAGTACTTC
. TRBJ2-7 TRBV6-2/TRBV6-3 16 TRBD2 CASSYWAGEAGYEQYF TGTGCCAGCAGTTACTGGGCGGGAGAGGCGGGGTACGAGCAGTACTTC
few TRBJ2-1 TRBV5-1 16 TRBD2 CASSSRVAGGSNEQFF TGCGCCAGCAGTTCCAGAGTAGCGGGAGGATCCAATGAGCAGTTCTTC
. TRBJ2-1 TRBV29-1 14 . CSVSGAGTYNEQFF TGCAGCGTTAGTGGGGCGGGAACCTACAATGAGCAGTTCTTC